This TCR beta chain was recovered during a study of blood T cells in healthy people across ages. Germline V lookup: CDR1 SGHAT, CDR2 FQNNGV. The CDR3 sequence is 22 residues long. The V end was cut by 4 bases, the J end by 8 bases, with 39 bases between. Sample-barcoded 5' priming and a J-beta primer mix drove a second PCR of 7 to 11 cycles. The authors tagged each cDNA molecule using a template-switch adaptor with 12 random nucleotides. MiXCR was run by TCRdb on the 5' RACE reads, yielding one entry per CDR3 protein. The sample consists of 1.5 million to 2 million distinct CDR3 sequences, just under 50% of them appearing once.

The chain carries TRBV11-2 and TRBJ2-4; D might be TRBD2 (7 bases). This clonotype was obtained from a woman between 35 and 50 years old in good health. Input material: blood. The CDR3 spells CASSSRNFAQLGTQGREDIQYF. CDR3 sequence (DNA): TGTGCCAGCAGCTCAAGAAACTTTGCCCAGCTGGGGACACAGGGCCGGGAGGACATTCAGTACTTC. The variable domain in full, completed from reference TRBV11-2 and TRBJ2-4, reads EAGVAQSPRYKIIEKRQSVAFWCNPISGHATLYWYQQILGQGPKLLIQFQNNGVVDDSQLPKDRFSAERLKGVDSTLKIQPAKLEDSAVYLCASSSRNFAQLGTQGREDIQYFGAGTRLSVL.